This is a list of T cell receptor beta chains from one sample in a study of cytomegalovirus exposure and HLA in healthy donors. Clones were sequenced by immunoSEQ multiplex PCR, and TCRdb holds only the in-frame ones, with some missing. Seen here are roughly 140,000 clones, around 66% observed once, and the top ten hold about 3%. What was sequenced was PBMCs. Receptors originate from a woman in her thirties in good health and CMV-seropositive. Each CDR3 is given with its conserved first and last residue. The D gene is left open where the match is weak. Only some rows state a clone size, as once, few, many or a class for expanded clones.

v_gene	d_gene	j_gene	abundance	CDR3aa	CDR3nt
TRBV6-4	.	TRBJ2-1	.	CASSDSRIQGPIIF	TGTGCCAGCAGTGACTCCCGGATACAGGGCCCAATTATCTTC
TRBV27	TRBD2	TRBJ2-3	few	CASSWTSGITDTQYF	TGTGCCAGCAGTTGGACTAGCGGGATCACAGATACGCAGTATTTT
TRBV29-1	.	TRBJ1-4	once	CSAGRGSATNEKLFF	TGCAGCGCCGGCAGGGGATCAGCAACTAATGAAAAACTGTTTTTT
TRBV2	.	TRBJ1-1	once	CASVQQPDTEAFF	TGTGCCAGCGTTCAACAGCCGGACACTGAAGCTTTCTTT
TRBV5-1	.	TRBJ1-1	.	CASSLTAGSTEAFF	TGCGCCAGCAGCTTGACGGCGGGTAGCACTGAAGCTTTCTTT
TRBV11-2	.	TRBJ1-1	.	CASSKTRVEAFF	TGTGCCAGCAGCAAAACCAGGGTTGAAGCTTTCTTT
TRBV6-1	.	TRBJ1-3	.	CASIQGNTIYF	TGTGCCAGCATACAAGGAAACACCATATATTTT
TRBV5-1	TRBD1	TRBJ2-5	.	CASSLQGQKTQYF	TGCGCCAGCAGCTTACAGGGGCAGAAGACCCAGTACTTC
TRBV11-3	TRBD1	TRBJ1-1	.	CASSTYRGPEAFF	TGTGCCAGCAGCACCTACAGGGGGCCCGAAGCTTTCTTT
TRBV9	.	TRBJ2-5	.	CASSVEAGLMETQYF	TGTGCCAGCAGCGTAGAGGCGGGCCTGATGGAGACCCAGTACTTC
TRBV29-1	.	TRBJ2-1	.	CRINSLASYNEQFF	TGCAGGATTAACTCCTTAGCATCCTACAATGAGCAGTTCTTC
TRBV9	TRBD1	TRBJ2-5	.	CASSAGQGSSETQYF	TGTGCCAGCAGCGCGGGACAGGGCTCCTCAGAGACCCAGTACTTC
TRBV30	.	TRBJ2-7	.	CAWSDFIGGEQYF	TGTGCCTGGAGTGACTTTATTGGAGGCGAGCAGTACTTC
TRBV7-9	TRBD2	TRBJ2-3	few	CASSFMAGGMGTDTQYF	TGTGCCAGCAGCTTTATGGCGGGAGGGATGGGCACAGATACGCAGTATTTT
TRBV27	TRBD1	TRBJ1-1	few	CASSSIDRGRTEAFF	TGTGCCAGCAGTTCAATTGACAGGGGGCGTACTGAAGCTTTCTTT
TRBV18	TRBD2	TRBJ2-2	few	CASSQGLVGTGELFF	TGTGCCAGCTCACAGGGACTAGTGGGCACCGGGGAGCTGTTTTTT
TRBV4-2	TRBD2	TRBJ2-1	.	CASRMGLAFHNEQFF	TGTGCCAGCAGGATGGGACTAGCTTTCCACAATGAGCAGTTCTTC
TRBV28	TRBD1	TRBJ1-6	.	CASSFAGQGDSPLHF	TGTGCCAGCAGTTTTGCGGGACAGGGGGATTCACCCCTCCACTTT
TRBV6-6	TRBD1	TRBJ2-7	few	CASSSALSDRVSEQYF	TGTGCCAGCAGTTCTGCCCTATCGGACAGGGTGAGCGAGCAGTACTTC
TRBV23-1	.	TRBJ1-2	.	CASSRVNYGYTF	TGCGCCAGCTCCCGGGTTAACTATGGCTACACCTTC
TRBV2	TRBD1	TRBJ1-3	few	CASSSQGTSGNTIYF	TGTGCCAGCAGTTCACAGGGGACATCTGGAAACACCATATATTTT
TRBV27	.	TRBJ2-4	.	CASRLGRDKMLNIQYF	TGTGCCAGCAGATTAGGCCGGGACAAAATGTTAAACATTCAGTACTTC
TRBV9	TRBD2	TRBJ2-7	few	CASSIDRVGGIYEQYF	TGTGCCAGCAGCATAGATCGGGTCGGGGGGATCTACGAGCAGTACTTC
TRBV28	.	TRBJ2-5	.	CASSFGGNQETQYF	TGTGCCAGCAGTTTCGGTGGTAATCAAGAGACCCAGTACTTC
TRBV7-6	.	TRBJ1-1	once	CASSSGDANTEAFF	TGTGCCAGCAGCTCAGGGGATGCGAACACTGAAGCTTTCTTT
TRBV7-3	TRBD1	TRBJ1-1	few	CASSLNRGQAEAFF	TGTGCCAGCAGCTTAAACAGGGGGCAAGCTGAAGCTTTCTTT